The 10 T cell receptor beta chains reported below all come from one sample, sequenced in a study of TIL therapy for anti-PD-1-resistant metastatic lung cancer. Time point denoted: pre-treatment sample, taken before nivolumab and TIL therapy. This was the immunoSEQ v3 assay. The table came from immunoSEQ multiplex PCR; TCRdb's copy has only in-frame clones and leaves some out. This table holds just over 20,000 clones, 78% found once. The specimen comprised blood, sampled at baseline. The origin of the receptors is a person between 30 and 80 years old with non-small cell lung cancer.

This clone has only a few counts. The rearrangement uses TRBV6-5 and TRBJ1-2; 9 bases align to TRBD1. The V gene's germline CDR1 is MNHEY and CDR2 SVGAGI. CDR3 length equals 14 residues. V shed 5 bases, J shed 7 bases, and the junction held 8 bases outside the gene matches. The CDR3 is CASSQIQGARGYTF. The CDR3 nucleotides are TGTGCCAGCAGTCAGATACAGGGGGCGCGTGGCTACACCTTC.

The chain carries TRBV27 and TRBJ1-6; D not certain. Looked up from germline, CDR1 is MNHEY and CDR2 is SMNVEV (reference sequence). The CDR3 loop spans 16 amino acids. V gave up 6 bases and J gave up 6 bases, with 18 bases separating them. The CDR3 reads CASSQTRVGGNSPLHF. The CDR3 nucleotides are TGTGCCAGCAGCCAAACGAGGGTTGGAGGTAATTCACCCCTCCACTTT.

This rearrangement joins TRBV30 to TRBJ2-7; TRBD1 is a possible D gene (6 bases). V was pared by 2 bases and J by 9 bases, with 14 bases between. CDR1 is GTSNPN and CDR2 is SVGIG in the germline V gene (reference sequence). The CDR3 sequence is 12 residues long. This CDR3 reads CAWSRQGLGQYF. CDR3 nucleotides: TGTGCCTGGAGTCGCCAGGGGTTAGGGCAGTACTTC.

CDR3 nucleotide sequence: TGTGCCAGCTCACCACCAGACAGGGGGCTTGCTTTCTTT. It translates to CASSPPDRGLAFF. The rearrangement uses TRBV18 and TRBJ1-1; 10 nucleotides line up with TRBD1. This CDR3 is 13 amino acids long. Trimming cost V 0 bases and J 11 bases; bases outside gene matches: 3. Per germline, CDR1 KGHSH and CDR2 LQKENI.

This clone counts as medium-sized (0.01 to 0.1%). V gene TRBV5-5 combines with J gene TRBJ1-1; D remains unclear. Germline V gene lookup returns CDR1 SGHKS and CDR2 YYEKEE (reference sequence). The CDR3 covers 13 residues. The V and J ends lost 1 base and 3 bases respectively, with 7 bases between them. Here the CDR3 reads CASSLMGDTEAFF. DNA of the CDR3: TGTGCCAGCAGCTTGATGGGAGACACTGAAGCTTTCTTT.

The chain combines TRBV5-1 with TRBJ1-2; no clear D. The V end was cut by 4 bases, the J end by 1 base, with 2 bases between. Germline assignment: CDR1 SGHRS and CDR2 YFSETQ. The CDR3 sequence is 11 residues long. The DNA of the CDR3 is TGCGCCAGCAGCGGTAACTATGGCTACACCTTC. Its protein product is CASSGNYGYTF. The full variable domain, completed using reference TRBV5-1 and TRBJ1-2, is KAGVTQTPRYLIKTRGQQVTLSCSPISGHRSVSWYQQTPGQGLQFLFEYFSETQRNKGNFPGRFSGRQFSNSRSEMNVSTLELGDSALYLCASSGNYGYTFGSGTRLTVV.

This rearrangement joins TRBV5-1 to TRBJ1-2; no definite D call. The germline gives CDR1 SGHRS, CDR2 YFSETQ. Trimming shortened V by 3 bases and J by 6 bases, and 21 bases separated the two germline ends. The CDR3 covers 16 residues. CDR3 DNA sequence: TGCGCCAGCAGCTCCCGTTCGGCCTCACACCCGGATGGCTACACCTTC. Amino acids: CASSSRSASHPDGYTF.

The CDR3 reads CASSYSGTGGQPQHF. DNA of the CDR3: TGTGCCAGCAGTTACTCCGGGACAGGGGGCCAGCCCCAGCATTTT. The V gene is TRBV6-6, the J gene TRBJ1-5; 12 bases map to TRBD1. Germline V gives CDR1 MNHNY, CDR2 SVGAGI (reference sequence). The CDR3 loop spans 15 amino acids. The V gene end was trimmed by 0 bases and the J gene end by 7 bases; junction bases not matched to a gene: 1.

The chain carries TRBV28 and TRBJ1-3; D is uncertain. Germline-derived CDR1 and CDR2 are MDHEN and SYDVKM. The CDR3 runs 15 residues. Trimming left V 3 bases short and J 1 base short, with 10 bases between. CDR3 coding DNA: TGTGCCAGCAGTTTCCTCTCGGGGTCTGGAAACACCATATATTTT. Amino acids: CASSFLSGSGNTIYF.

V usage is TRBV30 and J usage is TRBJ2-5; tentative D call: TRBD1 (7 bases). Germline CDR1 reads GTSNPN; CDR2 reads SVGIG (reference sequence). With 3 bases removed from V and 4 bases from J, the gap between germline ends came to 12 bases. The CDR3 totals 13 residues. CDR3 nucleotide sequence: TGTGCCTGGAGACCAGGGGGAGGAGAGACCCAGTACTTC. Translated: CAWRPGGGETQYF.